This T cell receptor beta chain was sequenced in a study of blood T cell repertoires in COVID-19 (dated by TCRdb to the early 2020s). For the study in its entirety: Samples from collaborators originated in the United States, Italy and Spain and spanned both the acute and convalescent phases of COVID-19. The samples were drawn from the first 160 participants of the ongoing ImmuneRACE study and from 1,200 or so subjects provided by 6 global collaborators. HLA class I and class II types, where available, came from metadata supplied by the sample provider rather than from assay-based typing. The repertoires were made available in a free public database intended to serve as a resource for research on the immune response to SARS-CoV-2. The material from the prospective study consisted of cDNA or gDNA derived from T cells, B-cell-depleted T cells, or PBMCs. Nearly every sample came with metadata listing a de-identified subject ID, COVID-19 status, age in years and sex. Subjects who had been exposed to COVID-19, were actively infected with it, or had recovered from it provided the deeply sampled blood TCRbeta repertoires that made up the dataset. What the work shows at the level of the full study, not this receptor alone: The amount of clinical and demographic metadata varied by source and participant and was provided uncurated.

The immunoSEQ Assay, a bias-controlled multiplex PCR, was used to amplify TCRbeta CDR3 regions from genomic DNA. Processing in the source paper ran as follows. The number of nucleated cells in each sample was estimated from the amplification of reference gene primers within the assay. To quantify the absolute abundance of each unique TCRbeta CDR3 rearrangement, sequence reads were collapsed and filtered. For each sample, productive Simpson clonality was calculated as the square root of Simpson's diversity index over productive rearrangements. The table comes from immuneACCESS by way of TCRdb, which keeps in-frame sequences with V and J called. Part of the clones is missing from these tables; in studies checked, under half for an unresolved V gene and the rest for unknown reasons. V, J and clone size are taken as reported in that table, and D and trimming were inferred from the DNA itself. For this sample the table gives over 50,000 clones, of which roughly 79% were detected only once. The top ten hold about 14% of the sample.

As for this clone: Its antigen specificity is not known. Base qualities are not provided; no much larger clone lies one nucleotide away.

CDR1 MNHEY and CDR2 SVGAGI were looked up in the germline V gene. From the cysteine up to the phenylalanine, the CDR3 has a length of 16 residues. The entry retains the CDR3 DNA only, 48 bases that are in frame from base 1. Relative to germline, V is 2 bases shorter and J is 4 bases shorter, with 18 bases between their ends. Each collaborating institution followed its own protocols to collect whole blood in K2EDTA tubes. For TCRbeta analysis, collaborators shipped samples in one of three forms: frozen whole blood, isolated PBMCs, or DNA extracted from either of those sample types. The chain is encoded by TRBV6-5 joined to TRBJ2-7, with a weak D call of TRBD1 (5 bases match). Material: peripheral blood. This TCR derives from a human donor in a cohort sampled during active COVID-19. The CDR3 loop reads CASSYGLVKKGYEQYF. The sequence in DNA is TGTGCCAGCAGTTACGGGTTGGTCAAAAAGGGGTACGAGCAGTACTTC.